The sample holds many counts of the clone carrying this T cell receptor beta chain. Its antigen is unknown. At the DNA level, this CDR3 is encoded by other sequences in the same sample as well. This sample stems from a study of metastatic and nonmetastatic thyroid tumors. On the study more broadly: Samples came from malignant and benign thyroid patients, and repertoires were compared across blood and tumor or nodule tissue. General study findings and limits: Patients with malignant thyroid tumors reportedly had significantly higher TCR beta diversity than those with benign nodules, in blood and tumor.

Prior to thyroid surgery, none of the patients had received any treatment. In the source study's methods: The authors used CDR3 differences across clinicopathological groups to build a distant-metastasis classifier for papillary thyroid cancer. TCRdb used MiXCR to call clones anew from the PCR reads. Here the V and J calls rest on TCRdb's processing, not on the authors' analysis. The table includes about 20,000 clones, about 15% detected once. The germline V gene encodes CDR1 SEHNR and CDR2 FQNEAQ (reference sequence). V lost 4 bases to trimming and J lost 4 bases, with 13 bases between them. The CDR3 sequence is 14 residues long.

The sequence came from a female donor with papillary thyroid cancer or a benign thyroid nodule (not recorded which). Some clones in this sample may be carry-over from other donors' samples. Material for sequencing was tumor tissue. V usage is TRBV7-9 and J usage is TRBJ1-1; D remains unclear. The DNA for the CDR3 is TGTGCCAGCAGCTCCTCGGGAGGTGGCACTGAAGCTTTCTTT. Protein: CASSSSGGGTEAFF.